The 3 T cell receptor beta chains listed next were all sequenced from one sample in a study of T cell repertoires in cytomegalovirus infection. Using its own MiXCR run on the reads, TCRdb lists one record per CDR3 protein. The sample yields some 560,000 distinct CDR3 sequences, 40% seen once. No antigens are known for them. The source material was cultured PBMCs, sampled from culture after CMV antigen stimulation. These receptors were collected from a human donor in good health (CMV status not recorded). Some clones in this sample may be carry-over from other donors' samples.

This clonotype was observed many times. Here the CDR3 reads CASSKRDPGELFF. For the CDR3, the DNA is TGTGCCAGTAGTAAGAGGGATCCCGGGGAGCTGTTTTTT. The rearrangement uses TRBV19 and TRBJ2-2; possibly TRBD2 for D (5 bases). The germline V gene encodes CDR1 LNHDA and CDR2 SQIVND (reference sequence). Trimming shortened V by 4 bases and J by 6 bases, and 9 bases separated the two germline ends. This CDR3 spans 13 amino acids.

CDR3 region: CSGRMGGGVYEQYF. CDR3 nucleotides: TGCAGTGGGAGAATGGGGGGAGGGGTTTACGAGCAGTACTTC. The V call is TRBV20-1, the J call TRBJ2-7, with 7 bases fitting TRBD2. Germline-derived CDR1 and CDR2 are DFQATT and SNEGSKA (reference sequence). V trimming: 7 bases; J trimming: 4 bases; junction bases outside the gene matches: 13. The CDR3 contains 14 residues.

The chain is built from TRBV4-1 and TRBJ2-1; TRBD1 matches at 8 bases. Germline V gene data show CDR1 as MGHRA and CDR2 as YSYEKL. This CDR3 region has 13 residues. Losses at the gene ends were 8 bases for V and 4 bases for J; bases not matched to a gene: 4. The CDR3 here is CASGTGPYNEQFF. In nucleotides, the CDR3 is TGCGCCAGCGGGACAGGACCGTACAATGAGCAGTTCTTC.